The 5 T cell receptor beta chains listed next were all sequenced from one sample in a study of OX40 agonist ivuxolimab in advanced cancers. TCRdb keeps only in-frame clones here, not all; method: immunoSEQ multiplex PCR. The table records roughly 76,000 clones, about 91% of them present only once. The sample consisted of CD4+ or CD8+ T cells sorted from blood, taken in a trial of the OX40 agonist ivuxolimab. These receptors came from an adult with an advanced solid tumor such as melanoma, head and neck, liver or kidney cancer.

About this clone itself: The same CDR3 arises from other DNA sequences in this sample as well. V usage is TRBV28 and J usage is TRBJ1-2; TRBD1 aligns across 8 bases. CDR1 and CDR2 (germline): MDHEN, SYDVKM. This CDR3 has 16 amino acids. The J segment lost 0 bases and the V segment lost 7 bases, leaving 10 bases of the junction unmatched. The CDR3 DNA is TGTGCCAGCACCAACCAGGGGGCAACTACTAACTATGGCTACACCTTC. This encodes CASTNQGATTNYGYTF.

The V gene is TRBV19, the J gene TRBJ1-4; 7 nucleotides match TRBD1. Trimming at V came to 5 bases and at J to 4 bases, leaving 7 bases not matched to a gene. The CDR3 is 15 residues long. Germline V gene sequence: CDR1 LNHDA, CDR2 SQIVND (reference sequence). The CDR3 bases are TGTGCCAGTAGTGCCCAACAGGGGAATAATGAAAAACTGTTTTTT. Protein: CASSAQQGNNEKLFF.

This clone came up a few times. The chain employs TRBV10-3 and TRBJ2-3; TRBD2 is a possible D gene (6 bases). Trimming stripped 8 bases from V and 4 bases from J, with 19 bases between. The CDR3 spans 15 residues. In germline, CDR1 is ENHRY, CDR2 SYGVKD. CDR3 loop: CAIQSRSGVSDTQYF. The CDR3 DNA reads TGTGCCATCCAATCACGTTCGGGAGTTTCAGATACGCAGTATTTT.

This rearrangement joins TRBV5-1 to TRBJ2-5; D is perhaps TRBD1 (6 bases). The germline V gene encodes CDR1 SGHRS and CDR2 YFSETQ. The CDR3 covers 17 residues. The V end was cut by 0 bases, the J end by 1 base, with 16 bases between. The CDR3 here is CASSLEVGQGPQETQYF. The DNA of the CDR3 is TGCGCCAGCAGCTTGGAAGTGGGGCAGGGGCCCCAAGAGACCCAGTACTTC.

The chain couples TRBV19 to TRBJ2-5; D is unclear. The J call is in doubt because the DNA end fits TRBJ2-7 better. Germline loops: CDR1 LNHDA, CDR2 SQIVND (reference sequence). The CDR3 consists of 14 residues. CDR3 amino acids: CASSPEWATYEQYF. CDR3 nucleotides: TGTGCCAGTAGTCCCGAGTGGGCGACCTACGAGCAGTACTTC.